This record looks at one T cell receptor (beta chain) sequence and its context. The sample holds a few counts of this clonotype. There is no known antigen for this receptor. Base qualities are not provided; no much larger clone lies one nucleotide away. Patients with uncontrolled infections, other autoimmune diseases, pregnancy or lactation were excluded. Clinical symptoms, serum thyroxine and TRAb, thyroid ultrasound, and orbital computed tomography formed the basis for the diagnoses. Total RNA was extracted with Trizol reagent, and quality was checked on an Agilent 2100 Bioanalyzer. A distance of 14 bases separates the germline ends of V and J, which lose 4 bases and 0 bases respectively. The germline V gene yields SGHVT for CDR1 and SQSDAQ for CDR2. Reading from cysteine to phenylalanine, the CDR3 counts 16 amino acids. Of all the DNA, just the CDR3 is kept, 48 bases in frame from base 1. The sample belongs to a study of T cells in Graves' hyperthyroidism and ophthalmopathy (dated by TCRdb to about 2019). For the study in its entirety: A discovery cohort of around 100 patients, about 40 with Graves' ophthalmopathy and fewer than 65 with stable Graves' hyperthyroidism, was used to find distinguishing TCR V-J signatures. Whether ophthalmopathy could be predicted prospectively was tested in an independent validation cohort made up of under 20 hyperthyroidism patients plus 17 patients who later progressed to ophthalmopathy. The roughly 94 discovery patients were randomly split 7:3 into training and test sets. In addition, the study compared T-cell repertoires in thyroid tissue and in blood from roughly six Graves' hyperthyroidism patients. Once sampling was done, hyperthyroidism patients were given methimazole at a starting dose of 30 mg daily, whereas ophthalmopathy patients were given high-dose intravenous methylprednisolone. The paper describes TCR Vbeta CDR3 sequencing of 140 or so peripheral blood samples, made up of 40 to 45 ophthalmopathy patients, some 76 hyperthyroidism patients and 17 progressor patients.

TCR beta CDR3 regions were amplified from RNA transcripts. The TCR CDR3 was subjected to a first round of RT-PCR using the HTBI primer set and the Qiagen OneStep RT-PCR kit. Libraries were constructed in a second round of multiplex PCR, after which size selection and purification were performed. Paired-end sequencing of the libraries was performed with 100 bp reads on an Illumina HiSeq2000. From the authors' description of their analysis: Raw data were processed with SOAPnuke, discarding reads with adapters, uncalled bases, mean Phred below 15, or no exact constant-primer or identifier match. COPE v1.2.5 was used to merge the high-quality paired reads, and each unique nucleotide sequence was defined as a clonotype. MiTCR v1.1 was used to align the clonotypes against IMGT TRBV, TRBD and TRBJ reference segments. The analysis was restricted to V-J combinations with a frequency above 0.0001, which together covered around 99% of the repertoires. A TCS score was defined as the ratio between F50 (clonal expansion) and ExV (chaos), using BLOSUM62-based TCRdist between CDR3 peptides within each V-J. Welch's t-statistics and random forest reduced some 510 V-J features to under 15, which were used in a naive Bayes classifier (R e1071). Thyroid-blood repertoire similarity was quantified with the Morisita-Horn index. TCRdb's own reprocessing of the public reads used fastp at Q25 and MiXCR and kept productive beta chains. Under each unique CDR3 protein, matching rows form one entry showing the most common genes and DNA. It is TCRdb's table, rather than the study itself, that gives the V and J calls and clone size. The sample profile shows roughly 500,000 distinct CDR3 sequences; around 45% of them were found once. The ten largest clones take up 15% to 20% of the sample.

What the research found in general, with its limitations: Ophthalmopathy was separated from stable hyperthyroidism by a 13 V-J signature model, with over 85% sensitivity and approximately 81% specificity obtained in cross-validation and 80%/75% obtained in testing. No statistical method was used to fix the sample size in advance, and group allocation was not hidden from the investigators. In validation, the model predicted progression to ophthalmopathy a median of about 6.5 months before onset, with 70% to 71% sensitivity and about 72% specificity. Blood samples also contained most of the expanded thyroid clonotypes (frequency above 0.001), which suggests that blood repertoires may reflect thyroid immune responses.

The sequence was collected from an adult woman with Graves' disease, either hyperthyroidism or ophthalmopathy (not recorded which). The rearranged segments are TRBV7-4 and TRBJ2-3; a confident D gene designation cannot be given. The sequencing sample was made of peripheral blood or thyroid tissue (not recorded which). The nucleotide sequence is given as TGTGCCAGCAGCTCCGAGGACCACGCGAGCACAGATACGCAGTATTTT. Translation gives CASSSEDHASTDTQYF.